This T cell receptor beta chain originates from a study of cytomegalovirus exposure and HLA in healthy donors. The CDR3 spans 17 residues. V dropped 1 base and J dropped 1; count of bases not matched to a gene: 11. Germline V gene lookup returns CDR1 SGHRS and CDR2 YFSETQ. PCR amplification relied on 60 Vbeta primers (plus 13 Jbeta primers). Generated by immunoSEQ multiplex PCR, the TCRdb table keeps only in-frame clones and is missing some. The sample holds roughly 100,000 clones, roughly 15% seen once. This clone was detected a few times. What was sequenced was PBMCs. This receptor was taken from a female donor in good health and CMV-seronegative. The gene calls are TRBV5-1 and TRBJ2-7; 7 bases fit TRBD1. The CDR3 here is CASSLSWKGAMSYEQYF. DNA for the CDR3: TGCGCCAGCAGCTTGTCATGGAAGGGGGCGATGTCCTACGAGCAGTACTTC.